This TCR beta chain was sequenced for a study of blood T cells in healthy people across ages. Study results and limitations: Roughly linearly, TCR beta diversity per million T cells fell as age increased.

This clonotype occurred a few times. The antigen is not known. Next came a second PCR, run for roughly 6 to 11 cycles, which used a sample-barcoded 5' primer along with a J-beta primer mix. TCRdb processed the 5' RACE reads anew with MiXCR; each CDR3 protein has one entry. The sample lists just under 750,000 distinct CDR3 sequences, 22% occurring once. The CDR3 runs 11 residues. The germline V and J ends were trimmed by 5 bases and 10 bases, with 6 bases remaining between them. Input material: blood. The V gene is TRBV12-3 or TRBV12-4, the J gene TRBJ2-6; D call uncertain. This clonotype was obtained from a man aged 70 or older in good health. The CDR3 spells CASSLGNVLTF. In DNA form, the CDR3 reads TGTGCCAGCAGTCTGGGAAACGTCCTGACTTTC.